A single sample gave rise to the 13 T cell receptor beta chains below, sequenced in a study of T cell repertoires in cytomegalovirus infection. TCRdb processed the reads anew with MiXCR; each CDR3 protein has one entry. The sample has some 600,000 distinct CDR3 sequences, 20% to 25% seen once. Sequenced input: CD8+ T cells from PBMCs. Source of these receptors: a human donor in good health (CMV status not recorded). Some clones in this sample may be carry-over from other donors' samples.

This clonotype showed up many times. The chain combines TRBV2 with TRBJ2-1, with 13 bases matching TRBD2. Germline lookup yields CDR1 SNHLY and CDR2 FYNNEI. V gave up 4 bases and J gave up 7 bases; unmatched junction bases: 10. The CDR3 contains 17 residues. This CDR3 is CASSALAGGILGNEQFF. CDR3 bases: TGTGCCAGCAGTGCACTAGCGGGGGGGATACTGGGTAATGAGCAGTTCTTC.

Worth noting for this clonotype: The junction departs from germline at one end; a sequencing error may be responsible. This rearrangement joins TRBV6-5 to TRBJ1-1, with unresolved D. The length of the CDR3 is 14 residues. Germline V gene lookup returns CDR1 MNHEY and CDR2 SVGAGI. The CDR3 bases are TGTGCCAACAGTTACTCGAGAGGGAACACTGAAGCTTTCTTT. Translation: CANSYSRGNTEAFF.

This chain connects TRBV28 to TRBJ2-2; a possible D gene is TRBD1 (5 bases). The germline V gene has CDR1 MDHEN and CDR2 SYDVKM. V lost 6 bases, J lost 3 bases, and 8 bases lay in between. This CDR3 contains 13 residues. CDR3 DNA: TGTGCCAGCAGGGTAGGGGACACCGGGGAGCTGTTTTTT. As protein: CASRVGDTGELFF.

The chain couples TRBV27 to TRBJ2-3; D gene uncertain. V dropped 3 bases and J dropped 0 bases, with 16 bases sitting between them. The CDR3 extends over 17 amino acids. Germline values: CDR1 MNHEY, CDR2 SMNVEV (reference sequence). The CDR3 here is CASSFGAKTISTDTQYF. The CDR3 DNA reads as TGTGCCAGCAGTTTTGGAGCCAAGACCATTAGCACAGATACGCAGTATTTT.

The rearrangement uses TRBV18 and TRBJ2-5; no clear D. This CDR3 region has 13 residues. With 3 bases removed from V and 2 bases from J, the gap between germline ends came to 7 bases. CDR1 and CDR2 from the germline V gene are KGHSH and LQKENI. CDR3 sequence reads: CASSPWDQETQYF. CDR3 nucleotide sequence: TGTGCCAGCTCACCTTGGGATCAAGAGACCCAGTACTTC.

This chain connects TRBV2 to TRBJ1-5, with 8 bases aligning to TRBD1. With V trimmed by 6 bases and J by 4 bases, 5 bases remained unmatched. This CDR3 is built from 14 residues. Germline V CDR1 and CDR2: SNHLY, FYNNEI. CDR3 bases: TGTGCCAGCAGGGGCAGGGGGCTTAATCAGCCCCAGCATTTT. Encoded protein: CASRGRGLNQPQHF.

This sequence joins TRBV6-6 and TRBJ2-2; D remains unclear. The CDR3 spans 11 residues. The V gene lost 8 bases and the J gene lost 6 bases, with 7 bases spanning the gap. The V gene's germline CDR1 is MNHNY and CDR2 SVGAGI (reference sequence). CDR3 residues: CASAGAGELFF. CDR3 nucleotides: TGTGCCAGCGCAGGCGCCGGGGAGCTGTTTTTT.

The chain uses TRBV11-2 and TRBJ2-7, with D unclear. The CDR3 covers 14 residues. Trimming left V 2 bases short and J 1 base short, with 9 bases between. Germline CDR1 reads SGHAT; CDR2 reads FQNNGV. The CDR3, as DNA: TGTGCCAGCAGCTTAAGATTCGGGTCCTACGAGCAGTACGTC. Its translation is CASSLRFGSYEQYV.

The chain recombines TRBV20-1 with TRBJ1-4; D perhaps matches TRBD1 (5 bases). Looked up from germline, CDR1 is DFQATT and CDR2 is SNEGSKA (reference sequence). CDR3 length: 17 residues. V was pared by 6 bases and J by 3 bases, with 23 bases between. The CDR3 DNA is TGCAGTGCCACGGGACCCGACGGTCCGTGGGCTAATGAAAAACTGTTTTTT. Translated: CSATGPDGPWANEKLFF.

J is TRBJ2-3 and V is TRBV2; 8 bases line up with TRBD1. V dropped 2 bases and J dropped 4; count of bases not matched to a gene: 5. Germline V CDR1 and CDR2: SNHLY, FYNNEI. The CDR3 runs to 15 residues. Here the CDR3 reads CASSERWTGSDTQYF. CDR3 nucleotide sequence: TGTGCCAGCAGTGAACGATGGACAGGGTCAGATACGCAGTATTTT.

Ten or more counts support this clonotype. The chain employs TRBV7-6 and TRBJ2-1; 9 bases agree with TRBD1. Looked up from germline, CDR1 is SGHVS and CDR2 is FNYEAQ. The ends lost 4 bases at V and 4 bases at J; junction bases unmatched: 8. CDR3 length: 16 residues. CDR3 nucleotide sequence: TGTGCCAGCAGCTCCCCGGGACAGGGTAAATACAATGAGCAGTTCTTC. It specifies CASSSPGQGKYNEQFF.

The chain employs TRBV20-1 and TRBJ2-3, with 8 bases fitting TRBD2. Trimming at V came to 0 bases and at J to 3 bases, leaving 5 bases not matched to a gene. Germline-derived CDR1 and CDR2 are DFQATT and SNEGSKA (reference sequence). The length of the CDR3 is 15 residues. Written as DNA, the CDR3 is TGCAGTGCTAGAGAGACGGGGGGGACGACAGATACGCAGTATTTT. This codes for CSARETGGTTDTQYF.

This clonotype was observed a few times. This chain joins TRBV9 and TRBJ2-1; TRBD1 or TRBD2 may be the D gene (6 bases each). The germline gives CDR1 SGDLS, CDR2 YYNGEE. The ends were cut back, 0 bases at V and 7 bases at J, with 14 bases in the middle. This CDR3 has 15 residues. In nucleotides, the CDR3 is TGTGCCAGCAGCGTAGCGGGGGCCAAGACGAATGAGCAGTTCTTC. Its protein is CASSVAGAKTNEQFF.